This record looks at one T cell receptor beta chain sequence and its context. Antigen specificity is unknown. The CDR3 runs 17 residues. Per germline, CDR1 MNHEY and CDR2 SVGEGT. This specimen belongs to a study of CXCR3-negative and CXCR3-positive naive CD8 T cells. Study-wide background: Sequencing gave roughly 140 million TRB reads overall, about 1.5 +/- 0.3 million per library. General study points: CXCR3-negative naive cells had less hydrophobic TRB CDR3s than did CXCR3-positive naive cells. Naive cells, whether CXCR3-negative or CXCR3-positive, had similar TRBV-TRBJ usage, while memory cells differed.

Naive CD8+ T cells showed a CD45RO-CCR7+CD27+CD95- phenotype. UMI-labeled TRB cDNA libraries were prepared by 5' RACE. TCRdb reworked the 5' RACE reads into one entry per CDR3 protein, no DNA. The table gives around 60,000 distinct CDR3 sequences; the top ten clones make up around 0.75% of it. Sequenced sample: naive CXCR3+ CD8+ T cells from blood. Subset defined: CD45RO-CCR7+CD27+CD95- naive CD8+ T cells expressing CXCR3 (TNR3+). The TCR was taken from a human donor in good health. Some clones in this sample may be carry-over from other donors' samples. The chain carries TRBV6-2 or TRBV6-3 and TRBJ2-2; lacking DNA, the TRBD2 call made by TCRdb goes unchecked. The CDR3 here is CASSYPPQRGGSGELFF.